This TCR beta chain was sequenced for a study of shared clonotypes between healthy human individuals (dated by TCRdb to 2020 to 2021). Background on the whole study: Three men and two women, aged 18 to 49 years, made up the cohort. Per donor, leukapheresis produced somewhere between about 0.8 and 9.5 billion PBMCs. Blood TCR repertoires of roughly 5 healthy adults were deeply sequenced to estimate repertoire size and the extent of clonotype sharing between individuals. To increase sequencing depth and limit assay-specific biases, TCR repertoire library preparation and sequencing were carried out by different laboratories using diverse techniques. For each donor, CD4 naive and CD4 memory were each run on three plates, CD8 naive on two plates, and CD8 memory on one plate.

CD8 naive samples were CD45RO-negative cells positively selected for CCR7, giving a CD45RA+CCR7+ population that excluded TemRA cells. The donors were healthy, HIV-negative adults with no recently reported acute infections or vaccinations. Every donor was a Caucasian adult residing in Nashville, Tennessee, USA. After blood collection by leukapheresis, PBMCs were isolated using Ficoll-Histopaque density gradient centrifugation and then cryopreserved in the vapor phase of liquid nitrogen. Purity and quantity of every magnetically sorted T cell population were checked by analytical flow cytometry. Genomic DNA was isolated from each sorted fraction and quantified by UV absorbance on a Nanodrop 2000c. Using the deep immunoSEQ assay, multiplex PCR amplified TCR CDR3 regions from genomic DNA. Extracted genomic DNA from each cell subset was spread evenly across all wells of several immunoSEQ 96-well plates, with each plate serving as a replicate. For sorted subsets, roughly 200 ng of genomic DNA, equivalent to 30,000 or so T cell genomes, went into each replicate PCR. The purified libraries were quantified using a Qubit 3.0 fluorometer, sized with a Bioanalyzer 2100, and then quantified again using the KAPA Library Quantification kit. Each immunoSEQ 96-well plate was sequenced on its own single-read 150-cycle Illumina NextSeq 550 flow cell. Per the original workflow: Because the immunoSEQ output held only junctional sequences and lacked quality scores, the filtering could not match the filtering applied to full-length reads. Sequences were annotated with PyIR, a Python wrapper for IgBLAST v1.9, using IMGT germline references to assign V/J genes and CDR3. Reads were filtered out if the reads had weak V/J assignments (E-value above 1e-6), no CDR3, stop codons, out-of-frame junctions, or ambiguous translated residues. V3J clonotypes were defined as sequences sharing an identical inferred V gene, J gene, and CDR3 amino acid sequence. The percentage overlap between two repertoires was calculated by dividing the number of shared unique clonotypes by the size of the smaller repertoire. Three approaches were used to assess repertoire richness: RTK rarefaction, the Chao1 estimator, and Recon v2.1 estimates of unobserved clonotypes. OLGA was used to compute generation probabilities for all TCRbeta clonotypes that the gDNA method yielded from a few donors. TCRdb obtained this table from immuneACCESS and retained in-frame rearrangements with V and J assigned. These tables miss some clones; where compared with another copy, unresolved V genes account for less than half of the shortfall, and the remainder is unexplained. The V and J calls and clone size come from that table; D and trimming were worked out from the DNA. The sample table contains under 2,000,000 clones; only one count was recorded for around 96% of them. The top ten hold around 1% of the sample.

What the research found in general, with its limitations: Because the study included only a small number of donors, the genetic and exposure-history diversity represented was limited. Incomplete sequencing was indicated by rarefaction of sorted-subset datasets, despite the large sequencing depth. Pairwise subsampling indicated that sequencing depth was expected to affect the degree of clonotype sharing among donors. Naive subsets generally had larger estimated clonotype richness than memory subsets did. Sampling was limited to blood, and TCR repertoires in tissue likely differ from TCR repertoires in blood. Across a handful of donors, 5% to 6% of naive CD4, 3% to 4% of naive CD8, roughly 2.3% of memory CD4, and approximately 0.42% of memory CD8 clonotypes were shared. Higher generation probabilities were observed for clonotypes shared by all four sorted-subset donors than for non-shared clonotypes.

This clone has only a few counts. It has no known antigen specificity. Qualities for individual bases were not recorded, and no much larger clone is one base off. The CDR3 contains 15 residues, cysteine and phenylalanine counted. The entry retains the CDR3 DNA only, 45 bases that are in frame from base 1. The germline V gene gives CDR1 as SGDLS and CDR2 as YYNGEE. V gives up 0 bases and J gives up 4 bases, and the segment between their germline ends measures 11 bases. The TCR sequence derives from a man aged 18 to 30 in good health. Sequenced material: naive CD8+ T cells sorted from blood. Reading the label with the study, this specimen's cell subset or site is: CD45RA+CCR7+. The sequence is built from TRBV9 and TRBJ1-3; matching of 6 bases hints at TRBD1 as the D gene. For the CDR3, the sequence is CASSVAAGEGNTIYF. In nucleotides, the sequence is TGTGCCAGCAGCGTAGCAGCAGGGGAGGGAAACACCATATATTTT.